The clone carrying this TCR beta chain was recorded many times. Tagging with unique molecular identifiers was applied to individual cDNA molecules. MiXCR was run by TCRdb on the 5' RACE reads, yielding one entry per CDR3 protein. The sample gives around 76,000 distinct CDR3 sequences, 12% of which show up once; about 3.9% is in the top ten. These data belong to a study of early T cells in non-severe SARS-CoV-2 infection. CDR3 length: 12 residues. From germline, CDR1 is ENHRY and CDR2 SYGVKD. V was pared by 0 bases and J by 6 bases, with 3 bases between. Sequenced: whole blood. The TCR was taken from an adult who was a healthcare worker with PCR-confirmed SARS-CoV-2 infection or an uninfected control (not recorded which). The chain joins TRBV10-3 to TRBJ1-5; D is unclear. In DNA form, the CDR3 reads TGTGCCATCAGTGAGTCGGGTCAGCCCCAGCATTTT. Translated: CAISESGQPQHF.